This T cell receptor beta chain was identified in a study of beta chain features in type 1 diabetes. The entirety of the isolated RNA underwent reverse transcription, so expressed TCRB transcripts were sequenced. Sequencing was performed with immunoSEQ multiplex PCR; in TCRdb, only in-frame clones are kept and a portion is missing. The table lists 250,000 to 400,000 clones, approximately 14% of them singletons, with 6.7% in the top ten. V lost 7 bases to trimming and J lost 7 bases; unmatched junction nucleotides: 14. CDR1 LNHDA and CDR2 SQIVND come from the germline V gene (reference sequence). The CDR3 loop spans 16 amino acids. This clone was counted between two and nine times.

The receptor was derived from a man aged 30-40 years in good health. The chain recombines TRBV19 with TRBJ2-1; 9 nucleotides align to TRBD2. The sample consisted of central memory CD4+ T cells from blood. CDR3 amino acids: CASTVGLAQGGNEQFF. The DNA for the CDR3 is TGTGCCAGTACCGTGGGACTAGCACAAGGGGGGAATGAGCAGTTCTTC.